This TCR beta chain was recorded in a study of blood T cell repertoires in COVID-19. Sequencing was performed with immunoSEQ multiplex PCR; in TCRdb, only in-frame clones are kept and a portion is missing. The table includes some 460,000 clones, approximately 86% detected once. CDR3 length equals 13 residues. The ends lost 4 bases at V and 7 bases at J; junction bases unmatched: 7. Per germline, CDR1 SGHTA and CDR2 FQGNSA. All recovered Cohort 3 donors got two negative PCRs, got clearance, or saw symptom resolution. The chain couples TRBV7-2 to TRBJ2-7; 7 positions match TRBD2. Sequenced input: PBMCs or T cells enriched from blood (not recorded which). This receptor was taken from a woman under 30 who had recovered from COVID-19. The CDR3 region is CASSSSRLAEQYF. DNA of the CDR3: TGTGCCAGCAGCTCTAGTCGACTAGCAGAGCAGTACTTC.